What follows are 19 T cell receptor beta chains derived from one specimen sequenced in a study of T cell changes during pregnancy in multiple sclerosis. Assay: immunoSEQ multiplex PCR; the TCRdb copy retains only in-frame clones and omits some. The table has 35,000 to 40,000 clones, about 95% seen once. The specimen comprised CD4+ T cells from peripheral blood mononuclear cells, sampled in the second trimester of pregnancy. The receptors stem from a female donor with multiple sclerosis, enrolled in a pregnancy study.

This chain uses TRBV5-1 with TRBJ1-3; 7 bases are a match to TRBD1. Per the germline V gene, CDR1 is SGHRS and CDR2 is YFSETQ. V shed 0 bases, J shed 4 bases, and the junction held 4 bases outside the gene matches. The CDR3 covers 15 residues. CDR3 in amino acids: CASSLEGTAGNTIYF. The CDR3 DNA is TGCGCCAGCAGCTTGGAAGGGACAGCCGGAAACACCATATATTTT. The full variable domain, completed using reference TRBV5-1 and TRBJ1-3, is KAGVTQTPRYLIKTRGQQVTLSCSPISGHRSVSWYQQTPGQGLQFLFEYFSETQRNKGNFPGRFSGRQFSNSRSEMNVSTLELGDSALYLCASSLEGTAGNTIYFGEGSWLTVV.

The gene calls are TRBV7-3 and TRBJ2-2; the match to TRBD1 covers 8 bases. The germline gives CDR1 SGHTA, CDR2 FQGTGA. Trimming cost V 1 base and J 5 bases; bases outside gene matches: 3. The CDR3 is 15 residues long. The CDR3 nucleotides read TGTGCCAGCAGCTTAAGGACAGGGAAGACCGGGGAGCTGTTTTTT. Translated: CASSLRTGKTGELFF.

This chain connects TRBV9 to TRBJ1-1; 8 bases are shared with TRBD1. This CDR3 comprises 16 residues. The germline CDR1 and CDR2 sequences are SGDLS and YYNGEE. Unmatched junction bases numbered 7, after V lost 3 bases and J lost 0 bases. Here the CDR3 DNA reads TGTGCCAGCAGCGGCCGGGACAGGCCACTGAACACTGAAGCTTTCTTT. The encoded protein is CASSGRDRPLNTEAFF.

In DNA, the CDR3 is TGTGCCATCAGTGAGTCGACAAGCCGAAACACCATATATTTT. It codes for CAISESTSRNTIYF. V and J are TRBV10-3 and TRBJ1-3, with no clear D. The CDR3 totals 14 residues. Trimming stripped 0 bases from V and 5 bases from J, with 8 bases between. CDR1 and CDR2 from the germline V gene are ENHRY and SYGVKD.

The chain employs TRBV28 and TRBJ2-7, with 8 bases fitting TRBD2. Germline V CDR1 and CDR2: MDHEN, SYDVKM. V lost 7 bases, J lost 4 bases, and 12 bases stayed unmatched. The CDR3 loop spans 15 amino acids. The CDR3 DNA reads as TGTGCCAGCACGGGAGGGACCGACTCCCGATACGAGCAGTACTTC. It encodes CASTGGTDSRYEQYF.

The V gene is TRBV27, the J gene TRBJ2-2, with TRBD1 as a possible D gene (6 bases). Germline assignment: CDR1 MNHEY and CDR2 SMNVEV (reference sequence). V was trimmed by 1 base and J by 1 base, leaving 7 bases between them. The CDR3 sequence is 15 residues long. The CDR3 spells CASSLLDRNTGELFF. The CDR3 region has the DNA TGTGCCAGCAGTTTATTGGACAGGAACACCGGGGAGCTGTTTTTT.

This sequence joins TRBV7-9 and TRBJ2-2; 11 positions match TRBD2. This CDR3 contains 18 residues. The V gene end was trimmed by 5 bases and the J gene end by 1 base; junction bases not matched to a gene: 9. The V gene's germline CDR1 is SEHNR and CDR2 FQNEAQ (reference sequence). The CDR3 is CASSPYSGLAVNTGELFF. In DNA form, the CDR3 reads TGTGCCAGCAGCCCATACTCGGGACTAGCGGTGAACACCGGGGAGCTGTTTTTT.

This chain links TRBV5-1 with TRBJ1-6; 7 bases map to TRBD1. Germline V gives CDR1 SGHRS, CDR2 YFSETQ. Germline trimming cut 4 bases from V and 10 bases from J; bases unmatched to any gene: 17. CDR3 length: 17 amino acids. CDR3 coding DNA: TGCGCCAGCAGCCCTTTGACAGGGTTAAGTCGCGGCTCACCCCTCCACTTT. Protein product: CASSPLTGLSRGSPLHF.

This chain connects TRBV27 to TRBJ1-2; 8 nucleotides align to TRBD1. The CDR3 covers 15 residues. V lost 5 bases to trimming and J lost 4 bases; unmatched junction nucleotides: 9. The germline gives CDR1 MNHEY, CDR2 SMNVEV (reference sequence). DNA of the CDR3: TGTGCCAGCAGTGCCTACAGGGGGGGCCTCTATGGCTACACCTTC. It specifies CASSAYRGGLYGYTF.

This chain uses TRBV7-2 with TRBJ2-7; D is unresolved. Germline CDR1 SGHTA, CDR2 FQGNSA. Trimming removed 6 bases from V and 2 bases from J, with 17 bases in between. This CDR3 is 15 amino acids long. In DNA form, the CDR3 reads TGTGCCAGCAGGTCCCCCTCTGTTAGCCCCTACGAGCAGTACTTC. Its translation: CASRSPSVSPYEQYF.

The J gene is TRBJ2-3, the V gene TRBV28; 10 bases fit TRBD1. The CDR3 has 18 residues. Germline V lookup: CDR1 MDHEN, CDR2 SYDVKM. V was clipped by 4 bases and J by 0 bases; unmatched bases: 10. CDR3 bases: TGTGCCAGCAGTTCCGGGACAGGGGCTTCCCCTAGCACAGATACGCAGTATTTT. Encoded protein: CASSSGTGASPSTDTQYF.

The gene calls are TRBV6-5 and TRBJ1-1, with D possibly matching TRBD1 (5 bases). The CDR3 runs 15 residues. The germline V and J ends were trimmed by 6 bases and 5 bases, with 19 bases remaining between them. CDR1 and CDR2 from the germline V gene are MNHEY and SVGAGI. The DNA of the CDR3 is TGTGCCAGCAGCCCCAAGGTTGGGGGAGGGACTGAAGCTTTCTTT. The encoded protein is CASSPKVGGGTEAFF.

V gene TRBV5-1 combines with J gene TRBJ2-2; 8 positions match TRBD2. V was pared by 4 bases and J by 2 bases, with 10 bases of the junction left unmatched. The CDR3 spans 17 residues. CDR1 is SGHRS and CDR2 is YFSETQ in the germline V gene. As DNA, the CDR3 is TGCGCCAGCAGCCTTAGTATTCGGGGGGGCAACACCGGGGAGCTGTTTTTT. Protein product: CASSLSIRGGNTGELFF.

The CDR3 region has the DNA TGCGCCAGCAGCACCTCAACAGGGCTTACGAACTATGGCTACACCTTC. Protein product: CASSTSTGLTNYGYTF. V gene TRBV5-1 combines with J gene TRBJ1-2, with a tentative D call TRBD1 (6 bases). This CDR3 comprises 16 residues. Germline V CDR1 and CDR2: SGHRS, YFSETQ. V shed 4 bases and J shed 2 bases, with 18 bases lying between them.

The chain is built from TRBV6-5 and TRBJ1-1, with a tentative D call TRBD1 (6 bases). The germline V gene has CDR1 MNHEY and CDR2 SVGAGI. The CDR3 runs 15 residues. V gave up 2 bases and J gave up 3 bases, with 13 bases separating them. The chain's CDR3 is CASSYGGVWDTEAFF. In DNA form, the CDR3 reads TGTGCCAGCAGTTACGGGGGCGTCTGGGACACTGAAGCTTTCTTT.

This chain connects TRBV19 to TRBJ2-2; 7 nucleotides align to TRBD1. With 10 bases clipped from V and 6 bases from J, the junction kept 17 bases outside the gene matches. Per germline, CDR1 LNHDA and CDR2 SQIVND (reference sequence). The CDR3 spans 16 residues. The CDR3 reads CATRPSGTAYPGELFF. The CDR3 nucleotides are TGTGCCACCCGCCCCTCGGGGACAGCCTATCCCGGGGAGCTGTTTTTT.

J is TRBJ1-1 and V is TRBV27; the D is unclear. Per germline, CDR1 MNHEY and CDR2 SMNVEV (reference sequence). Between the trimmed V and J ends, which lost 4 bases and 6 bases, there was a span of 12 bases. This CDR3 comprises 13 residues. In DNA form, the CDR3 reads TGTGCCAGCAGTTCTCTCCCGGGGTCTGAAGCTTTCTTT. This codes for CASSSLPGSEAFF.

The CDR3 nucleotides read TGTGCCATCTCCGAGCGGGATGCTACCTACGAGCAGTACTTC. This codes for CAISERDATYEQYF. The chain employs TRBV10-3 and TRBJ2-7, with 7 bases aligning to TRBD2. The CDR3 runs 14 residues. V gave up 8 bases and J gave up 2 bases; unmatched junction bases: 9. The V gene's germline CDR1 is ENHRY and CDR2 SYGVKD.

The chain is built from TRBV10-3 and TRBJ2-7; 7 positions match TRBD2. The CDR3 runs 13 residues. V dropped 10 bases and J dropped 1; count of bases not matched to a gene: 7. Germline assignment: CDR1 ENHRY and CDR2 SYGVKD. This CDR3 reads CATRREASYEQYF. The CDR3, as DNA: TGTGCCACACGACGGGAGGCGTCCTACGAGCAGTACTTC.